The clone carrying this T cell receptor (beta chain) has a count of ten or more. The antigen is undetermined. These data come from a study of human T cells and chemical hapten exposure. Study in general: The patch tests put 0.01% DPC on the skin of the upper back and were read 6 days later. Study observations and caveats: The study found that DPC sensitization did not change TCRs above 1 in 1000 frequency.

The time point: patch test 1, 2 weeks after DPC sensitization. Documented treatment: therapeutic diphenylcyclopropenone sensitization with weekly scalp DPC. Patients had alopecia, were aged 18 to 70, and were not pregnant. The germline V gene has CDR1 SGHVS and CDR2 FQNEAQ. Trimming stripped 1 base from V and 1 base from J, with 8 bases between. The CDR3 has 15 residues. TCRdb re-analysed the RACE reads in MiXCR, keeping a single row per CDR3 protein. The sample lists 100,000 or so distinct CDR3 sequences; more than 9% were seen once. The receptor was derived from a man aged 35 to 55 with alopecia areata. Some clones in this sample may be carry-over from other donors' samples. The material sequenced was whole blood, taken in connection with sensitization to the hapten diphenylcyclopropenone (DPC). The chain recombines TRBV7-8 with TRBJ1-5; no clear D. The CDR3 here is CASSLGPISNQPQHF. The CDR3 DNA is TGTGCCAGCAGCTTAGGCCCAATCAGCAATCAGCCCCAGCATTTT.